The 23 T cell receptor beta chains below all came from one sample that was sequenced in a study of blood T cell repertoires in COVID-19. Some clones are missing from TCRdb's copy, which holds only in-frame ones; the method was immunoSEQ multiplex PCR. Found here are nearly 250,000 clones, roughly 85% of them singletons; the top ten hold around 9.8%. The specimen was PBMCs or T cells enriched from blood (not recorded which). The receptors stem from a woman between 45 and 65 years old with acute COVID-19.

This chain links TRBV19 with TRBJ2-1, with 8 bases aligning to TRBD2. CDR1 and CDR2 from the germline V gene are LNHDA and SQIVND (reference sequence). This CDR3 comprises 17 residues. The V and J ends lost 4 bases and 0 bases, in that order; junction bases with no gene match: 8. Here the CDR3 reads CASSTGGVASSYNEQFF. The CDR3 region has the DNA TGTGCCAGTAGTACGGGAGGGGTCGCCAGCTCCTACAATGAGCAGTTCTTC.

The genes are TRBV9 and TRBJ1-4, with D tentatively TRBD1 (6 bases). Per germline, CDR1 SGDLS and CDR2 YYNGEE. The V and J ends lost 0 bases and 8 bases respectively, with 26 bases between them. This CDR3 spans 19 amino acids. CDR3 amino acids: CASSVGPSLLGGPDEKLFF. The CDR3, as DNA: TGTGCCAGCAGCGTAGGTCCCTCCCTTTTGGGGGGGCCAGACGAAAAACTGTTTTTT. The full variable domain, with the rest looked up from reference TRBV9 and TRBJ1-4, is DSGVTQTPKHLITATGQRVTLRCSPRSGDLSVYWYQQSLDQGLQFLIQYYNGEERAKGNILERFSAQQFPDLHSELNLSSLELGDSALYFCASSVGPSLLGGPDEKLFFGSGTQLSVL.

The V gene is TRBV5-4, the J gene TRBJ1-2, with 7 bases that match TRBD1. Germline V gene sequence: CDR1 SGHNT, CDR2 YYREEE (reference sequence). The V and J ends lost 4 bases and 5 bases, in that order; junction bases with no gene match: 8. CDR3 length equals 14 residues. CDR3 coding DNA: TGTGCCAGCAGCCCTCCTCAGGGGGTGTATGGCTACACCTTC. It codes for CASSPPQGVYGYTF.

V is TRBV5-6 and J is TRBJ1-6, with unresolved D. Germline V gene data show CDR1 as SGHDT and CDR2 as YYEEEE. The germline V and J ends were trimmed by 1 base and 7 bases, with 15 bases remaining between them. This CDR3 is 16 amino acids long. CDR3 DNA: TGTGCCAGCAGCTTGACGTATCGGGAAAGAAATTCACCCCTCCACTTT. Its translation is CASSLTYRERNSPLHF.

This rearrangement joins TRBV6-6 to TRBJ1-2; D possibly corresponds to TRBD1 (5 bases). V lost 8 bases, J lost 4 bases, and 17 bases lay in between. Germline CDR1 is MNHNY and CDR2 is SVGAGI (reference sequence). The CDR3 runs 14 residues. The CDR3 loop reads CASDRPGQPYGYTF. The CDR3 DNA is TGTGCCAGCGACAGACCCGGGCAGCCCTATGGCTACACCTTC.

The rearrangement links TRBV9 to TRBJ2-1; 12 bases align to TRBD2. This CDR3 has 18 residues. V was pared by 2 bases and J by 0 bases, with 6 bases of the junction left unmatched. Looked up from germline, CDR1 is SGDLS and CDR2 is YYNGEE. CDR3 sequence: CASSVSSGGESSYNEQFF. CDR3 in DNA: TGTGCCAGCAGCGTCTCTAGCGGGGGGGAGAGCTCCTACAATGAGCAGTTCTTC.

The rearrangement links TRBV4-3 to TRBJ1-4; 11 bases are a match to TRBD1. CDR3 length: 15 residues. Germline CDR1 reads LGHNA; CDR2 reads YSLEER. Trimming at V came to 3 bases and at J to 8 bases, leaving 5 bases not matched to a gene. CDR3 coding DNA: TGCGCCAGCAGCCATCCGGGACAGGGGGGCGAAAAACTGTTTTTT. It codes for CASSHPGQGGEKLFF.

This chain uses TRBV27 with TRBJ2-5, with TRBD2 matching over 11 bases. Germline trimming cut 2 bases from V and 0 bases from J; bases unmatched to any gene: 2. The CDR3 length is 16 residues. From germline, CDR1 is MNHEY and CDR2 SMNVEV (reference sequence). CDR3 bases: TGTGCCAGCAGTTTAGCTAGCGGGGGGTACCAAGAGACCCAGTACTTC. It specifies CASSLASGGYQETQYF.

In this sample, this clone turned up a few times. A junction end diverges from the germline sequence, so it may reflect a read error. The gene calls are TRBV7-2 and TRBJ1-3, with D perhaps matching TRBD1 (6 bases). The CDR3 contains 13 residues. CDR1 is SGHTA, CDR2 FQGNSA, per germline. CDR3 sequence reads: CASSPHAPGQISF. CDR3 DNA sequence: TGTGCCAGCAGCCCCCACGCCCCCGGACAGATAAGCTTT.

The chain links TRBV12-3 or TRBV12-4 to TRBJ1-1; no clear D. There are 13 residues in the CDR3. V was shortened by 7 bases and J by 0 bases, with 9 bases between the two germline ends. CDR3 nucleotide sequence: TGTGCCAGCACCACGACATTGAACACTGAAGCTTTCTTT. It is translated as CASTTTLNTEAFF.

CDR3 sequence (DNA): TGTGCCAGCTCACCTACAGGTCTGGACGAGCAGTACTTC. It yields the protein CASSPTGLDEQYF. The chain uses TRBV18 and TRBJ2-7; possible D gene TRBD1, 5 bases. The ends were cut back, 3 bases at V and 5 bases at J, with 11 bases in the middle. The CDR3 has 13 residues. In germline, CDR1 is KGHSH, CDR2 LQKENI.

The chain employs TRBV7-8 and TRBJ1-6; 7 bases match TRBD1. Per the germline V gene, CDR1 is SGHVS and CDR2 is FQNEAQ. With 1 base clipped from V and 8 bases from J, the junction kept 2 bases outside the gene matches. The CDR3 spans 14 residues. The DNA of the CDR3 is TGTGCCAGCAGCTTAGGCGGGACAGATTCACCCCTCCACTTT. Its translation: CASSLGGTDSPLHF.

The gene calls are TRBV9 and TRBJ1-3, with 7 nucleotides matching TRBD1. The length of the CDR3 is 13 residues. After removal of 3 bases from V and 9 bases from J, the junction contained 6 bases not matched to a gene. In germline, CDR1 is SGDLS, CDR2 YYNGEE. The CDR3 coding sequence is TGTGCCAGCAGCGGCACCACAGGGGCCACCATATATTTT. Its translation: CASSGTTGATIYF.

The rearrangement links TRBV30 to TRBJ1-6; 9 positions match TRBD1. This CDR3 is 13 amino acids long. Germline V gene lookup returns CDR1 GTSNPN and CDR2 SVGIG (reference sequence). CDR3 loop: CAARGQGGSPLHF. As DNA, the CDR3 is TGTGCTGCGAGGGGACAGGGAGGATCACCCCTCCACTTT.

Concerning this clone: The junction shows a germline mismatch at one end, possibly a read error. V is TRBV5-6 and J is TRBJ1-2, with D perhaps matching TRBD1 (5 bases). Germline values: CDR1 SGHDT, CDR2 YYEEEE. The CDR3 runs 12 residues. CDR3 residues: CASSSGLGLLSF. The CDR3, as DNA: TGTGCCAGCAGCTCGGGACTGGGGTTACTATCCTTC.

The chain recombines TRBV30 with TRBJ2-3, with 12 bases matching TRBD2. This CDR3 is built from 14 residues. Germline V lookup: CDR1 GTSNPN, CDR2 SVGIG (reference sequence). V shed 6 bases and J 5 bases; nucleotides not matched to a gene: 6. The CDR3: CACRLAGAVDTQYF. CDR3 in DNA: TGTGCCTGTCGACTAGCGGGGGCGGTAGATACGCAGTATTTT.

This clone occurred a few times. The chain has TRBV10-3 and TRBJ1-1; D gene unclear. Trimming removed 4 bases at V and 1 base at J, with 7 bases between. This CDR3 has 13 amino acids. CDR1 ENHRY and CDR2 SYGVKD come from the germline V gene. The CDR3 nucleotides are TGTGCCATCAGTGGGAGGGAGAACACTGAAGCTTTCTTT. The encoded protein is CAISGRENTEAFF.

The chain recombines TRBV9 with TRBJ2-7, with 9 positions matching TRBD1. Trimming cost V 2 bases and J 5 bases; bases outside gene matches: 11. The CDR3 contains 16 residues. The germline V gene encodes CDR1 SGDLS and CDR2 YYNGEE. CDR3 DNA: TGTGCCAGCAGCGTCCTCCCCGGGACAGGGTTGAACGAGCAGTACTTC. Its translation: CASSVLPGTGLNEQYF.

J is TRBJ1-5 and V is TRBV25-1; D remains unclear. The CDR3 length is 15 residues. Germline assignment: CDR1 MGHDK and CDR2 SYGVNS. V dropped 7 bases and J dropped 2 bases, with 15 bases sitting between them. The CDR3 region has the DNA TGTGCCAGCACTAAACGGCTGGGAGGCAATCAGCCCCAGCATTTT. Its protein is CASTKRLGGNQPQHF. Full variable domain (outside the CDR3, taken from reference TRBV25-1 and TRBJ1-5): EADIYQTPRYLVIGTGKKITLECSQTMGHDKMYWYQQDPGMELHLIHYSYGVNSTEKGDLSSESTVSRIRTEHFPLTLESARPSHTSQYLCASTKRLGGNQPQHFGDGTRLSIL.

The chain carries TRBV10-3 and TRBJ2-1, with 7 bases that match TRBD1. After removal of 7 bases from V and 3 bases from J, the junction contained 6 bases not matched to a gene. The CDR3 is made up of 14 amino acids. The germline gives CDR1 ENHRY, CDR2 SYGVKD. The CDR3 bases are TGTGCCATCACACAAGGACAGGACTACAATGAGCAGTTCTTC. Its translation: CAITQGQDYNEQFF.

The genes are TRBV5-1 and TRBJ1-2, with 8 bases that match TRBD1. Trimming cost V 4 bases and J 4 bases; bases outside gene matches: 3. This CDR3 contains 13 residues. Germline assignment: CDR1 SGHRS and CDR2 YFSETQ. CDR3 nucleotide sequence: TGCGCCAGCAGCCCCGGGACAGGCTATGGCTACACCTTC. Protein sequence: CASSPGTGYGYTF.

This clone is a singleton in its sample. The chain uses TRBV21-1 and TRBJ2-1; TRBD2, the D gene given by the table, was not confirmed from the DNA. TRBV21-1 is recorded as a pseudogene. The CDR3 is 16 amino acids. CDR3 DNA sequence: TGTGCCAGGGGCTCTAAAACTAGCGGGGGGGACAATGAGCAGTTCTTC. As protein: CARGSKTSGGDNEQFF.

As DNA, the CDR3 is TGTGCCAGCAGCCAAGCCGTCAATGAGCAGTTCTTC. Translation gives CASSQAVNEQFF. V and J are TRBV3-1 (or the pseudogene TRBV3-2) and TRBJ2-1; D ambiguous. V lost 1 base to trimming and J lost 6 bases, with 4 bases between them. This CDR3 comprises 12 residues. Germline CDR1 is LGHDT and CDR2 is YNNKEL (reference sequence).